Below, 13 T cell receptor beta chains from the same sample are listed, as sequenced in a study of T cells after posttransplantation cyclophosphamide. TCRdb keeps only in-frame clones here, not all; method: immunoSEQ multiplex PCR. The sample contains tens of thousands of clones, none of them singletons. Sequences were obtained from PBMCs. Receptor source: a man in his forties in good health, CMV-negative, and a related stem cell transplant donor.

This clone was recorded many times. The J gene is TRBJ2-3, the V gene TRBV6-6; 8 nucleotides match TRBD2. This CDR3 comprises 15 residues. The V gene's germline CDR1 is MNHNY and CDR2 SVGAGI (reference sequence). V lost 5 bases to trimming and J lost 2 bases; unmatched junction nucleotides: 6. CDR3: CASSLLAGYTDTQYF. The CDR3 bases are TGTGCCAGCAGTCTTCTAGCGGGTTACACAGATACGCAGTATTTT.

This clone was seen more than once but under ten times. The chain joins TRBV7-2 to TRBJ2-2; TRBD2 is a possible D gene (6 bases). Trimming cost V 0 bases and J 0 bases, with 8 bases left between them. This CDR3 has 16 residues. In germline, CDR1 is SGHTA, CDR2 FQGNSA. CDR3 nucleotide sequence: TGTGCCAGCAGCTTAGCGGGAGGACCGAACACCGGGGAGCTGTTTTTT. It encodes CASSLAGGPNTGELFF.

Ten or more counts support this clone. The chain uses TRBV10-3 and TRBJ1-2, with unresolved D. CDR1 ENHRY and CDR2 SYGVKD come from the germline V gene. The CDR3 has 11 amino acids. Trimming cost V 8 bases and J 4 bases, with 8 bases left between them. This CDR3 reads CAIGSGYGYTF. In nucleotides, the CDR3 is TGTGCCATCGGGTCGGGCTATGGCTACACCTTC.

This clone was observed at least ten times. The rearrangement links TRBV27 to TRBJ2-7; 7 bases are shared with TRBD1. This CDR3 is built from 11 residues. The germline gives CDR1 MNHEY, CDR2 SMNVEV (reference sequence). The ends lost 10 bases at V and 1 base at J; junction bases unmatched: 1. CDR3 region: CAKQGSYEQYV. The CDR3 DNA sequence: TGTGCCAAACAGGGGTCCTACGAGCAGTACGTC.

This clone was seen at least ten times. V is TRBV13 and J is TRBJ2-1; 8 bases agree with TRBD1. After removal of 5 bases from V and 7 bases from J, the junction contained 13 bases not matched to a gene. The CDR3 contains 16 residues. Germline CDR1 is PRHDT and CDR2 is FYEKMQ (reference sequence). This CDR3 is CASSRASGTGENEQFF. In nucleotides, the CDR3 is TGTGCCAGCAGCCGTGCCTCCGGGACAGGCGAGAATGAGCAGTTCTTC.

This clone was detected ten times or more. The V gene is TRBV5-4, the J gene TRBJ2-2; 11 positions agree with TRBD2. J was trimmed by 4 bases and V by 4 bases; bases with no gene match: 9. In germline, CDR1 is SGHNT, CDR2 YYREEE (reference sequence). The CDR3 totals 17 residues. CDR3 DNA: TGTGCCAGCAGCAAAGAGTCTAGCGGGGGGCCCACCGGGGAGCTGTTTTTT. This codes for CASSKESSGGPTGELFF.

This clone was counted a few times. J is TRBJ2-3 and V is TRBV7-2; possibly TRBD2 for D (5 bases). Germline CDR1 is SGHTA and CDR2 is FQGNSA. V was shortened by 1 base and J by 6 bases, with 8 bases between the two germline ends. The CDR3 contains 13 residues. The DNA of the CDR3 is TGTGCCAGCAGCTTAGGGAGGTGGGATACGCAGTATTTT. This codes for CASSLGRWDTQYF.

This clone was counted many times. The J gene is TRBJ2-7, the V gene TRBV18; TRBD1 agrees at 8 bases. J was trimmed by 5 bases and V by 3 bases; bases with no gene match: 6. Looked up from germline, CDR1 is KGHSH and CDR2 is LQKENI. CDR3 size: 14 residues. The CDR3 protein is CASSPGQGLDEQYF. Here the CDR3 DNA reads TGTGCCAGCTCACCCGGACAGGGTTTGGACGAGCAGTACTTC.

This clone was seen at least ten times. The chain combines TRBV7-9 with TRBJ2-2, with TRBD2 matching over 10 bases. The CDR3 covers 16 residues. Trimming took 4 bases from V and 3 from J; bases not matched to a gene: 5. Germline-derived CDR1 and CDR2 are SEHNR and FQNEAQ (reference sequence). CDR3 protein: CASSSPSGGYTGELFF. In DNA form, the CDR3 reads TGTGCCAGCAGCTCCCCTAGCGGGGGATACACCGGGGAGCTGTTTTTT.

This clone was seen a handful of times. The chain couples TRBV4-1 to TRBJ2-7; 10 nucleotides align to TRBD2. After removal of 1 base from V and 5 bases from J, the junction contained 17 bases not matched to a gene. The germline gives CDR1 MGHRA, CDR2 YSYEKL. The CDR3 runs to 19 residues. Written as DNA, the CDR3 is TGCGCCAGCAGCCAAGGGGTTCTATCGGCTAGCGGGAGAATCAACGAGCAGTACGTC. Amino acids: CASSQGVLSASGRINEQYV.

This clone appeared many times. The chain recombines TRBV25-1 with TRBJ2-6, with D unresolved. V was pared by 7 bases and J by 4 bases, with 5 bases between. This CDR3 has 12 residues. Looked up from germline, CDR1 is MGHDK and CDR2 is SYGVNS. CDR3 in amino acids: CASNLGANVLTF. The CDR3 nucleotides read TGTGCCAGCAATCTGGGGGCCAACGTCCTGACTTTC.

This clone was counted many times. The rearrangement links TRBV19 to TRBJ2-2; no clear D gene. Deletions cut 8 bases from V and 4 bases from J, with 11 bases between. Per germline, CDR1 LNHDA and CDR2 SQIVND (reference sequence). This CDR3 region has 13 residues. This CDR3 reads CASHPRPTGELFF. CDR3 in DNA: TGTGCCAGTCATCCGCGCCCCACCGGGGAGCTGTTTTTT.

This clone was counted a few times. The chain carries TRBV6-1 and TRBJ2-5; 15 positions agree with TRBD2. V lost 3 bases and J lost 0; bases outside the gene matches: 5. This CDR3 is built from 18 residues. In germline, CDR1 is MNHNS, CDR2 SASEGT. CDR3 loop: CASSDWTSGGVYQETQYF. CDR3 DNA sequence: TGTGCCAGCAGTGACTGGACTAGCGGGGGGGTTTACCAAGAGACCCAGTACTTC.